A single count supports the clone carrying this TCR beta chain. This sample was included in a study of T cells in localized non-small cell lung cancer. Data came from immunoSEQ multiplex PCR; TCRdb stores just in-frame clones and leaves some out. The data contain about 70,000 clones, 86% of them singletons. Sequenced material: peripheral blood, taken before any cancer treatment. This TCR came from a male donor aged 60 or older with stage III squamous cell lung carcinoma.

The DNA for the CDR3 is TGTGCCAGCAGTTTAGAGGCGGTAGGGGGGGTTTGGGGCTACACCTTC. Amino acids: CASSLEAVGGVWGYTF. The genes are TRBV27 and TRBJ1-2, with D perhaps TRBD1 (6 bases). The CDR3 is 16 amino acids. CDR1 is MNHEY and CDR2 is SMNVEV in the germline V gene (reference sequence). Trimming removed 2 bases at V and 8 bases at J, with 21 bases between.